Each of the 3 T cell receptor beta chains below was sequenced from the same sample in a study of T cell repertoires in aging, cancer and after chemotherapy. The template was genomic DNA from peripheral blood, not RNA. Multiplex touch-down PCR with TRB-A/B primers amplified rearranged V-D-J TRB sequences. From the multiplex PCR reads, TCRdb called clonotypes with MiXCR, one entry per CDR3 protein. The profile shows over 3,500 distinct CDR3 sequences, around 30% of them singletons. The sequencing sample was made of blood. These receptors were taken from a human donor with a solid tumor.

This clonotype rates as medium-sized. The V gene is TRBV5-6, the J gene TRBJ2-5; 8 positions match TRBD2. The V and J ends lost 4 bases and 5 bases, in that order; junction bases with no gene match: 13. The CDR3 totals 16 residues. CDR1 is SGHDT and CDR2 is YYEEEE in the germline V gene. CDR3 loop: CASSHDGTSFRETQYF. As DNA, the CDR3 is TGTGCCAGCAGCCACGACGGGACTAGTTTTCGGGAGACCCAGTACTTC. The complete variable domain, with remaining parts taken from reference TRBV5-6 and TRBJ2-5, reads DAGVTQSPTHLIKTRGQQVTLRCSPKSGHDTVSWYQQALGQGPQFIFQYYEEEERQRGNFPDRFSGHQFPNYSSELNVNALLLGDSALYLCASSHDGTSFRETQYFGPGTRLLVL.

The J gene is TRBJ2-3, the V gene TRBV7-6, with D possibly being TRBD2 (7 bases). Germline CDR1 and CDR2: SGHVS and FNYEAQ. V was cut by 7 bases and J by 4 bases, with 21 bases left in between. This CDR3 comprises 16 residues. The CDR3 coding sequence is TGTGCCAGCAAACTAAGGGGAGGGGGTGGGGCAGATACGCAGTATTTT. Protein product: CASKLRGGGGADTQYF.

V gene TRBV12-5 combines with J gene TRBJ1-1, with 8 bases fitting TRBD1. Germline CDR1 and CDR2: LGHNT and FRNRAP. The V gene end was trimmed by 5 bases and the J gene end by 7 bases; junction bases not matched to a gene: 12. The CDR3 totals 15 residues. CDR3 loop: CASGLPWTGTGEAFF. The CDR3, as DNA: TGTGCTAGTGGTCTCCCGTGGACAGGGACGGGTGAAGCTTTCTTT.